This record looks at one T cell receptor (beta chain) sequence and its context. Antigen: not known. These data belong to a study of cytomegalovirus exposure and HLA in healthy donors. Overall study results and limits: First-cohort TCR clusters tended to co-occur in the roughly 130 validation repertoires, a later analysis found. In vitro assays verified that three CMV-associated chains recognized CMV antigens specifically.

Germline CDR1 LGHNA, CDR2 YNFKEQ. The CDR3 is made up of 14 amino acids. The germline V and J ends were trimmed by 0 bases and 5 bases, with 9 bases remaining between them. TCRdb keeps only in-frame clones here, not all; method: immunoSEQ multiplex PCR. The sample has about 130,000 clones; approximately 89% are singletons. The donors were part of the validation cohort of 120 or so subjects. That cohort was separate from the first cohort, which comprised about 730 subjects. Sample: PBMCs. V usage is TRBV4-2 and J usage is TRBJ2-3, with D perhaps TRBD2 (5 bases). The clonotype comes from a woman younger than 30 in good health and CMV-seronegative. CDR3 sequence reads: CASSQEWEKDTQYF. The CDR3 nucleotides read TGTGCCAGCAGCCAAGAATGGGAGAAAGATACGCAGTATTTT.